Given below is one T cell receptor (beta chain) in context. Primers for the PCR totalled 60 Vbeta and 13 Jbeta. Sequencing used immunoSEQ multiplex PCR; TCRdb keeps in-frame clones, though not all of them. The data show 110,000 to 150,000 clones, roughly 80% seen once. This record belongs to a study of cytomegalovirus exposure and HLA in healthy donors. Germline CDR1 MNHNS, CDR2 SASEGT. Trimming took off 8 bases at V and 5 bases at J, with 18 bases between the two ends. There are 14 residues in the CDR3. This chain joins TRBV6-1 and TRBJ1-1, with D possibly being TRBD1 (6 bases). Sequenced material: PBMCs. The clonotype was recovered from a female donor in good health and CMV-seronegative. CDR3 DNA: TGTGCCAGCCCAGGTACCAGACAGGAAACTGAAGCTTTCTTT. Protein sequence: CASPGTRQETEAFF.